Listed below are T cell receptor beta chains from one sample, sequenced in a study of cytomegalovirus exposure and HLA in healthy donors. Assay used: immunoSEQ multiplex PCR; TCRdb lists only in-frame clones, some missing. The sample includes fewer than 200,000 clones, more than 70% seen only once; the top ten take approximately 1.5%. Sequenced sample: PBMCs. The receptors come from a girl under 18 in good health and CMV-seronegative. The CDR3 runs from the conserved cysteine through the conserved F or W. The D gene is left open where the match is weak. Clone size, where shown, is once, few, many, or a class for clones that have expanded.

>TRBD1|TRBJ1-6|TRBV30|-
CAWSIGTDYSPLHF
TGTGCCTGGAGTATAGGGACAGATTATTCACCCCTCCACTTT
>-|TRBJ1-1|TRBV5-1|once
CASSLWSGQNTEAFF
TGCGCCAGCAGCCTGTGGTCGGGACAGAACACTGAAGCTTTCTTT
>TRBD1|TRBJ1-2|TRBV18|-
CASSQGQGEIGYGYTF
TGTGCCAGCTCACAAGGACAGGGGGAGATCGGCTATGGCTACACCTTC
>-|TRBJ1-2|TRBV9|-
CASSVAGGFPYGYTF
TGTGCCAGCAGCGTAGCTGGCGGATTCCCCTATGGCTACACCTTC
>-|TRBJ2-5|TRBV11-2|-
CASRQAAAPQETQYF
TGTGCCAGCAGACAAGCGGCCGCTCCGCAAGAGACCCAGTACTTC
>-|TRBJ1-2|TRBV4-1|-
CASSQDSGGANYGYTF
TGCGCCAGCAGCCAAGATTCCGGAGGGGCTAACTATGGCTACACCTTC
>-|TRBJ1-4|TRBV25-1|-
CASREAGLANEKLFF
TGTGCCAGCAGGGAGGCCGGGCTAGCTAATGAAAAACTGTTTTTT
>-|TRBJ1-3|TRBV2|-
CASSESRDSGNTIYF
TGTGCCAGCAGTGAGAGCCGGGATTCTGGAAACACCATATATTTT
>TRBD1|TRBJ2-7|TRBV5-4|once
CASSWGTGSTYEQYF
TGTGCCAGCAGTTGGGGGACAGGGTCCACCTACGAGCAGTACTTC
>TRBD2|TRBJ2-5|TRBV19|-
CASSPPGLAGAGTQYF
TGTGCCAGTAGTCCTCCGGGACTAGCGGGGGCGGGGACCCAGTACTTC
>-|TRBJ1-1|TRBV10-2|-
CASGGIGTEAFF
TGCGCCAGTGGAGGTATTGGCACTGAAGCTTTCTTT
>-|TRBJ2-7|TRBV5-1|few
CASSLGSVSSYEQYF
TGCGCCAGCAGCTTGGGGTCGGTGAGCTCCTACGAGCAGTACTTC
>TRBD1|TRBJ2-5|TRBV5-4|-
CASSWGGQGSGETQYF
TGTGCCAGCAGCTGGGGGGGACAGGGGAGTGGAGAGACCCAGTACTTC
>-|TRBJ1-5|TRBV10-2|-
CASSESEFSNQPQHF
TGCGCCAGCAGTGAGTCAGAGTTTAGCAATCAGCCCCAGCATTTT
>TRBD1|TRBJ1-1|TRBV27|few
CASSRGTEAFF
TGTGCCAGCAGCAGGGGGACTGAAGCTTTCTTT
>TRBD1|TRBJ2-7|TRBV7-7|-
CASSSQGAYEQYF
TGTGCTAGCAGCTCACAGGGGGCCTACGAGCAGTACTTC
>TRBD1|TRBJ2-5|TRBV5-1|-
CASSLEPGTEYF
TGCGCCAGCAGCTTGGAGCCCGGGACAGAATACTTC
>TRBD1|TRBJ1-5|TRBV7-8|-
CASSPGYRGWSNQPQHF
TGTGCCAGCAGCCCGGGCTACAGGGGATGGAGCAATCAGCCCCAGCATTTT
>-|TRBJ2-1|TRBV11-2|-
CASSLAYRSYNEQFF
TGTGCCAGCAGCTTGGCATACCGCTCCTACAATGAGCAGTTCTTC
>-|TRBJ1-2|TRBV2|-
CASRERGGGYGYTF
TGTGCCAGCAGAGAACGGGGAGGGGGCTATGGCTACACCTTC
>TRBD2|TRBJ2-1|TRBV2|-
CASSDLGGGDTEQFF
TGTGCCAGCAGTGACCTAGGCGGGGGGGATACTGAGCAGTTCTTC
>-|TRBJ1-5|TRBV6-1|-
CASSEIGGLPQHF
TGTGCCAGCAGTGAAATTGGCGGGTTGCCCCAGCATTTT
>-|TRBJ1-5|TRBV29-1|few
CSVASQGGTAQHF
TGCAGCGTTGCTTCCCAGGGAGGTACGGCCCAGCATTTT
>-|TRBJ2-5|TRBV30|few
CAWSRDSQETQYF
TGTGCCTGGAGTCGGGACTCCCAAGAGACCCAGTACTTC
>-|TRBJ1-1|TRBV19|-
CASVSRGEDTEAFF
TGTGCCAGTGTGTCCCGGGGAGAGGACACTGAAGCTTTCTTT
>TRBD1|TRBJ1-6|TRBV4-1|once
CASSQEPLPGGVNSPLHF
TGCGCCAGCAGCCAAGAACCGCTTCCAGGGGGAGTTAATTCACCCCTCCACTTT
>TRBD1|TRBJ1-2|TRBV6-6|-
CASSSRDRGFYGYTF
TGTGCCAGCAGCAGCCGGGACAGGGGATTCTATGGCTACACCTTC
>-|TRBJ1-2|TRBV6-1|-
CATNRVEGYTF
TGTGCCACCAACAGGGTAGAAGGCTACACCTTC
>TRBD2|TRBJ2-1|TRBV6-4|-
CASSGTSGGAQEQFF
TGTGCCAGCAGTGGGACTAGCGGGGGGGCTCAGGAGCAGTTCTTC
>TRBD1|TRBJ2-7|TRBV6-1|once
CASSEYQGASYEQYF
TGTGCCAGCAGTGAATATCAGGGGGCTTCCTACGAGCAGTACTTC
>TRBD1|TRBJ1-2|TRBV11-2|-
CASSPQGDYGYTF
TGTGCCAGCAGCCCCCAGGGGGACTATGGCTACACCTTC
>TRBD2|TRBJ2-1|TRBV7-3|few
CASSSIAGTSYNEQFF
TGTGCCAGCAGCTCCATAGCGGGCACTTCCTACAATGAGCAGTTCTTC
>TRBD1|TRBJ1-1|TRBV27|once
CASSLDRAFSSNTEAFF
TGTGCCAGCAGTCTAGACAGGGCCTTCTCTTCAAACACTGAAGCTTTCTTT
>-|TRBJ2-3|TRBV27|-
CASSLPYSTDTQYF
TGTGCCAGCAGTTTACCCTATAGCACAGATACGCAGTATTTT
>TRBD2|TRBJ2-1|TRBV6-6|-
CASGGTSRRNEQFF
TGTGCCAGCGGTGGGACTAGTCGGAGGAATGAGCAGTTCTTC
>TRBD1|TRBJ1-6|TRBV7-9|-
CASSPGDRGNSPLHF
TGTGCCAGCAGCCCAGGGGACAGGGGGAATTCACCCCTCCACTTT
>TRBD1|TRBJ1-2|TRBV5-1|-
CASSAGQGMGNYGYTF
TGCGCCAGCAGCGCCGGACAGGGAATGGGGAACTATGGCTACACCTTC
>-|TRBJ2-5|TRBV6-5|-
CASIGSLGETQYF
TGTGCCAGCATCGGGAGCCTGGGGGAGACCCAGTACTTC
>-|TRBJ2-7|TRBV11-2|-
CASSLMVRGPSSYEQYF
TGTGCCAGCAGCTTAATGGTCAGGGGCCCCAGCTCCTACGAGCAGTACTTC
>-|TRBJ1-4|TRBV11-2|few
CASSLSDRSNEKLFF
TGTGCCAGCAGCCTCAGTGATCGGAGTAATGAAAAACTGTTTTTT
>-|TRBJ1-4|TRBV7-8|-
CASSFGGTNEKLFF
TGTGCCAGCAGCTTCGGAGGAACTAATGAAAAACTGTTTTTT
>-|TRBJ2-1|TRBV9|few
CASSVGGEQFF
TGTGCCAGCAGCGTAGGAGGTGAGCAGTTCTTC
>-|TRBJ1-4|TRBV7-9|-
CASSTGSGQRGEKLFF
TGTGCCAGCAGCACTGGGTCAGGTCAAAGGGGTGAAAAACTGTTTTTT
>-|TRBJ2-1|TRBV9|-
CASSEKNGEQFF
TGTGCCAGCAGCGAAAAGAACGGTGAGCAGTTCTTC
>-|TRBJ2-7|TRBV19|-
CASRSELAHEQYF
TGTGCCAGTAGAAGCGAACTAGCCCACGAGCAGTACTTC